Listed here are 10 T cell receptor beta chains from one sample, sequenced in a study of T cells and Merkel cell carcinoma outcomes. TCRdb keeps only in-frame clones here, not all; method: immunoSEQ multiplex PCR. The sample shows some 16,000 clones, 80% to 90% of them seen only once. Sequenced sample: tumor tissue from Merkel cell carcinoma. The receptors here all came from a human donor with Merkel cell carcinoma.

V gene TRBV7-9 combines with J gene TRBJ1-2; D is ambiguous. The CDR3 is 13 residues long. Germline V gene sequence: CDR1 SEHNR, CDR2 FQNEAQ (reference sequence). The V and J ends lost 3 bases and 6 bases respectively, with 11 bases between them. CDR3 region: CASSFTDTDGYTF. CDR3 coding DNA: TGTGCCAGCAGCTTCACTGACACAGATGGCTACACCTTC.

This clone occurred a few times. CDR3 protein: CASSANMNTEAFF. The CDR3 DNA is TGTGCCAGCAGCGCGAACATGAACACTGAAGCTTTCTTT. This chain joins TRBV7-2 and TRBJ1-1; D gene unclear. This CDR3 is 13 amino acids long. Trimming removed 5 bases from V and 0 bases from J, with 7 bases in between. Germline V gene lookup returns CDR1 SGHTA and CDR2 FQGNSA.

Points on this clone: A junction end diverges from the germline sequence, so it may reflect a read error. The CDR3 sequence: CASSLGQHKAVRAF. The DNA for the CDR3 is TGTGCCAGCAGTTTGGGGCAGCACAAAGCAGTCAGGGCCTTC. The rearrangement links TRBV28 to TRBJ1-2, with TRBD1 as a possible D gene (5 bases). Per the germline V gene, CDR1 is MDHEN and CDR2 is SYDVKM. The CDR3 is 14 residues long.

This clone has only one observation. The genes are TRBV7-9 and TRBJ2-5, with no clear D. With 5 bases removed from V and 0 bases from J, the gap between germline ends came to 7 bases. This CDR3 is 13 amino acids long. Germline V gene sequence: CDR1 SEHNR, CDR2 FQNEAQ (reference sequence). CDR3 in DNA: TGTGCCAGCAGCCTAGGGAACCAAGAGACCCAGTACTTC. It translates to CASSLGNQETQYF.

This clone was seen a handful of times. The chain links TRBV27 to TRBJ2-6; 13 nucleotides align to TRBD2. The CDR3 length is 18 residues. Germline V CDR1 and CDR2: MNHEY, SMNVEV (reference sequence). V gave up 3 bases and J gave up 2 bases; unmatched junction bases: 4. The CDR3, as DNA: TGTGCCAGCAGTTTGCGAGGACTAGCGGGAGCTGGGGCCAACGTCCTGACTTTC. As protein: CASSLRGLAGAGANVLTF.

This clone was counted a few times. This sequence joins TRBV5-1 and TRBJ2-1, with TRBD1 matching over 9 bases. Germline trimming cut 0 bases from V and 8 bases from J; bases unmatched to any gene: 12. The V gene's germline CDR1 is SGHRS and CDR2 YFSETQ. The length of the CDR3 is 17 residues. The CDR3 protein is CASSLAYTGGGKDEQFF. In DNA, the CDR3 is TGCGCCAGCAGCTTGGCTTATACAGGGGGCGGCAAGGATGAGCAGTTCTTC.

This clone was recorded once. J is TRBJ2-5 and V is TRBV5-4; 7 positions agree with TRBD1. CDR3 length equals 13 residues. Germline loops: CDR1 SGHNT, CDR2 YYREEE (reference sequence). V lost 7 bases, J lost 5 bases, and 8 bases stayed unmatched. CDR3 coding DNA: TGTGCCAGCTCCCGAGACAGGGAGGAGACCCAGTACTTC. As protein: CASSRDREETQYF.

The CDR3 protein is CASSPIRQGGQDEQYF. CDR3 nucleotides: TGTGCCAGCAGTCCCATCAGACAGGGAGGGCAAGACGAGCAGTACTTC. V gene TRBV27 combines with J gene TRBJ2-7; D is perhaps TRBD1 or TRBD2 (7 bases each). The V end was cut by 5 bases, the J end by 5 bases, with 22 bases between. From germline, CDR1 is MNHEY and CDR2 SMNVEV (reference sequence). CDR3 length: 16 amino acids.

The chain recombines TRBV28 with TRBJ2-7; TRBD1 or TRBD2 may be the D gene (5 bases each). This CDR3 comprises 16 residues. Per germline, CDR1 MDHEN and CDR2 SYDVKM. V lost 6 bases, J lost 2 bases, and 20 bases lay in between. The CDR3 DNA reads TGTGCCAGCAGCACCGGGGCACAGGACCCAACCTACGAGCAGTACTTC. Translating gives CASSTGAQDPTYEQYF.

The CDR3, as DNA: TGTGCCAGCAGCGTAGAGGCTAGCGGGAGCCTTCCGCAGTTCTTC. Protein sequence: CASSVEASGSLPQFF. The gene calls are TRBV9 and TRBJ2-1, with 10 bases matching TRBD2. This CDR3 contains 15 residues. Germline V gives CDR1 SGDLS, CDR2 YYNGEE. V dropped 0 bases and J dropped 12; count of bases not matched to a gene: 9.